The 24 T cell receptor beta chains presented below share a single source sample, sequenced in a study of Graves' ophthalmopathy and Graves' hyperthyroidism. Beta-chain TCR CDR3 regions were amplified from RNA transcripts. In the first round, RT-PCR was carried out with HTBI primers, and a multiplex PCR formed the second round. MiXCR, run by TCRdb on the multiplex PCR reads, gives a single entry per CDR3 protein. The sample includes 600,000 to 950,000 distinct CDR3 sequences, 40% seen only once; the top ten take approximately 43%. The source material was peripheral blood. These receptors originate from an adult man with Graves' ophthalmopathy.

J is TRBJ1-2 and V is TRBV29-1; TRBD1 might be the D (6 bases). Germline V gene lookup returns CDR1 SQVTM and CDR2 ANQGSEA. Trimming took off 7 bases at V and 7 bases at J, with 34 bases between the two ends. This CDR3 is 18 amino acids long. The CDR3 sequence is CSARTENTGGHTGGGYTF. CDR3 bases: TGCAGCGCTAGGACGGAGAACACCGGGGGGCACACCGGGGGTGGCTACACCTTC.

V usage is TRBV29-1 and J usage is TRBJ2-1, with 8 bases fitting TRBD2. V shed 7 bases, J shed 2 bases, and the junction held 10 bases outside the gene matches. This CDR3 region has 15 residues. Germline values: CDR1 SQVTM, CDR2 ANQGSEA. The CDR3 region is CSATGRGLTYNEQFF. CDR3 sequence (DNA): TGCAGCGCTACCGGGAGGGGACTTACCTACAATGAGCAGTTCTTC.

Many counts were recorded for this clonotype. CDR3 protein: CASSAEGGRTNYGYTF. As DNA, the CDR3 is TGTGCCAGCAGCGCTGAGGGGGGCAGGACTAACTATGGCTACACCTTC. The chain couples TRBV11-2 to TRBJ1-2; TRBD1 is a possible D gene (6 bases). The CDR3 sequence is 16 residues long. Germline-derived CDR1 and CDR2 are SGHAT and FQNNGV. V lost 5 bases and J 0 bases, leaving 16 bases between the germline ends.

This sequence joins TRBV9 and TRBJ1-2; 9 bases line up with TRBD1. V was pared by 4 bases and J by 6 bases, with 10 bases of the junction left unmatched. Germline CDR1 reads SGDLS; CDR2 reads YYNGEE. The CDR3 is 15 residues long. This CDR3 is CASSTRQGGFHGYTF. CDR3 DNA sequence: TGTGCCAGCAGCACCAGACAGGGGGGTTTCCATGGCTACACCTTC.

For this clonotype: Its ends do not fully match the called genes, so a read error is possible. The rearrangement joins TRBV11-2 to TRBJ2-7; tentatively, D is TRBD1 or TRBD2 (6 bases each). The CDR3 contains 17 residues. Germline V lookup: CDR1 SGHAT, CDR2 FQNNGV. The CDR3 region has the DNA TGTGCCAGCCGCTTAGTGGGGGCGGGATCCCCCTTCCACGAGCAGTACTTC. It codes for CASRLVGAGSPFHEQYF.

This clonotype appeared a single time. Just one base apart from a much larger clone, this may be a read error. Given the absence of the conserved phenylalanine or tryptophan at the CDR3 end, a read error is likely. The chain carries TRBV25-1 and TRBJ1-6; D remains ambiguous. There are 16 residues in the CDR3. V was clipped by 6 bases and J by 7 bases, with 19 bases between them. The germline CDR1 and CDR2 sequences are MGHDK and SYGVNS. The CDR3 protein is CASSQDRVQPNSPLHY. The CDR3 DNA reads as TGTGCCAGCAGCCAAGATCGTGTCCAGCCAAATTCACCCCTCCACTAT.

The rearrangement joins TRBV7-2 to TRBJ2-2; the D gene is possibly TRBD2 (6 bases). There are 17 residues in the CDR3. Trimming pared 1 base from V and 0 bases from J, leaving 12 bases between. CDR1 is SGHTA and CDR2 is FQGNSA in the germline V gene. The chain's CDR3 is CASSLDIGSSNTGELFF. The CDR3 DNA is TGTGCCAGCAGCTTAGATATCGGGAGCTCGAACACCGGGGAGCTGTTTTTT.

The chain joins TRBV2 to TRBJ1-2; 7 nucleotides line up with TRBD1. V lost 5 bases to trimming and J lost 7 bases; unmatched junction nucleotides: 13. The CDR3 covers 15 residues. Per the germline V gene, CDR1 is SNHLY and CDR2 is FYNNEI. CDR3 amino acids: CASSLADRVLSGYTF. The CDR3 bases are TGTGCCAGCAGTTTAGCCGACAGGGTACTTTCTGGCTACACCTTC.

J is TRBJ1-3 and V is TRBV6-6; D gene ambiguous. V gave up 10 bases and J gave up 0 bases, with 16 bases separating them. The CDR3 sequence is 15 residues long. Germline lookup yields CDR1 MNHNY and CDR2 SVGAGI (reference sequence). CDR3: CATSLGQSSGNTIYF. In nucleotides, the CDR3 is TGTGCCACTTCCCTCGGGCAAAGCTCTGGAAACACCATATATTTT.

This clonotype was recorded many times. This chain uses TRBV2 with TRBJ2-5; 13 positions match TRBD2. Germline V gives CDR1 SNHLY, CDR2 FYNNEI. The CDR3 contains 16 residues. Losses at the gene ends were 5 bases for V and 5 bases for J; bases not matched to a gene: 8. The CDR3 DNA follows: TGTGCCAGCAGTCCCTGGACTAGCGGGGGTACGGAGACCCAGTACTTC. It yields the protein CASSPWTSGGTETQYF.

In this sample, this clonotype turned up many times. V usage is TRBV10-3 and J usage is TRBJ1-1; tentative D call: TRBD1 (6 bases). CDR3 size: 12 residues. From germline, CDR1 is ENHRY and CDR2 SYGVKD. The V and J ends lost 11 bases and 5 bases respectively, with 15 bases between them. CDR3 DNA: TGTGCCTCGAAGGGGGGAGGAACTGAAGCTTTCTTT. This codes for CASKGGGTEAFF.

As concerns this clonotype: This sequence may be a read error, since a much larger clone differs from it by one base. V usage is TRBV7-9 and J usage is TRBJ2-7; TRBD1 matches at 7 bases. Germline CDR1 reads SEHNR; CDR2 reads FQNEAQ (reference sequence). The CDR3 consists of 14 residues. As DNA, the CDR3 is TGCGCCAGCAGCTTGGTTGGGACAGCCTACGGGCAGTACTTC. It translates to CASSLVGTAYGQYF.

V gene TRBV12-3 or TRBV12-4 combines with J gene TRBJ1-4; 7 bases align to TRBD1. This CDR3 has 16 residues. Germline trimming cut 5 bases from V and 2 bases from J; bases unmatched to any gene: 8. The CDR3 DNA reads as TGTGCCAGCAGTGCCGGGACAGCGGGGACTAATGAAAAACTGTTTTTT. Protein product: CASSAGTAGTNEKLFF.

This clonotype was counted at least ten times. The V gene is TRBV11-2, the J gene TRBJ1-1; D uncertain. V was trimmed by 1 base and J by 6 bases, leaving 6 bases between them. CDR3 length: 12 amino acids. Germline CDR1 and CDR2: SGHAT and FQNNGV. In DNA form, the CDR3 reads TGTGCCAGCAGCTTAGGTAGGGCTGAAGCTTTCTTT. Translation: CASSLGRAEAFF. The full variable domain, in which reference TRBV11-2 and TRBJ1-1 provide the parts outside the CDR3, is EAGVAQSPRYKIIEKRQSVAFWCNPISGHATLYWYQQILGQGPKLLIQFQNNGVVDDSQLPKDRFSAERLKGVDSTLKIQPAKLEDSAVYLCASSLGRAEAFFGQGTRLTVV.

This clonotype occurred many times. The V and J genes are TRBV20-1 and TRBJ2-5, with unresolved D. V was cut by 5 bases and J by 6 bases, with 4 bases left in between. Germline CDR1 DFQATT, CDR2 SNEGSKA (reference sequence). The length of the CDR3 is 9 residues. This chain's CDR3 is CSARKTQYF. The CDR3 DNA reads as TGCAGTGCTCGGAAGACCCAGTACTTC.

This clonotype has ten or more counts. The DNA for the CDR3 is TGTGCCAGCGCCAAATCCGGCAGGGGTCCCTACGAGCAGTACTTC. Translated: CASAKSGRGPYEQYF. The rearrangement uses TRBV7-9 and TRBJ2-7, with TRBD1 as a possible D gene (6 bases). V was clipped by 8 bases and J by 2 bases, with 19 bases between them. The CDR3 extends over 15 amino acids. Germline CDR1 and CDR2: SEHNR and FQNEAQ (reference sequence).

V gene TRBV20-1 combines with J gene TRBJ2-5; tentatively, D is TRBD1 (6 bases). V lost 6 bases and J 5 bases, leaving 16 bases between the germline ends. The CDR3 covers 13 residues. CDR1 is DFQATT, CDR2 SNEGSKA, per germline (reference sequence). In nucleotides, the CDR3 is TGCAGTGCCCGGGACCCAAGGGGGGAGACCCAGTACTTC. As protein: CSARDPRGETQYF.

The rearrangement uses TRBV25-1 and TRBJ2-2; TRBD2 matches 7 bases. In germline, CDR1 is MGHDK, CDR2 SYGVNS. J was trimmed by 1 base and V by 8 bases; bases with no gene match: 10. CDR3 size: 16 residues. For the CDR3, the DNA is TGTGCCAGCTGCCTCCTCGGGGGGAAGAACACCGGGGAGCTGTTTTTT. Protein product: CASCLLGGKNTGELFF.

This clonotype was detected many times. This CDR3 reads CASSRPSSYEQYF. The CDR3 region has the DNA TGTGCCAGCAGTCGCCCGAGCTCCTACGAGCAGTACTTC. The rearrangement links TRBV28 to TRBJ2-7; D gene ambiguous. Trimming pared 5 bases from V and 0 bases from J, leaving 8 bases between. CDR1 is MDHEN, CDR2 SYDVKM, per germline. The CDR3 contains 13 residues.

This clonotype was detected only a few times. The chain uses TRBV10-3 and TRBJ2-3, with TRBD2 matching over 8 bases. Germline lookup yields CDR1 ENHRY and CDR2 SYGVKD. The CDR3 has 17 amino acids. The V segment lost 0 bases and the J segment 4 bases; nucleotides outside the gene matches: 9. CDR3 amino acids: CAISESSRGALPDTQYF. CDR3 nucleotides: TGTGCCATCAGTGAGTCTTCGCGGGGGGCCCTGCCAGATACGCAGTATTTT.

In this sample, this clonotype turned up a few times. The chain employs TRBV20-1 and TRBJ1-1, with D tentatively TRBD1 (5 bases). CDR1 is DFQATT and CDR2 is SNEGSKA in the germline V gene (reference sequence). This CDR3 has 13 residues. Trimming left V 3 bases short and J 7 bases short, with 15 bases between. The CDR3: CSASPDNDSEAFF. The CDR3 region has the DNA TGCAGTGCTAGTCCCGACAACGACAGTGAAGCTTTCTTT.

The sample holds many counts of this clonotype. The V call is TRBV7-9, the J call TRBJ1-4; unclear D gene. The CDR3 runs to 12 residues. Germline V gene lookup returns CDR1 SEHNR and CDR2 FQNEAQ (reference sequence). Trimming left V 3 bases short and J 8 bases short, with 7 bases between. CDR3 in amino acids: CASSFVGEKLFF. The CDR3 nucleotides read TGTGCCAGCAGCTTCGTAGGAGAAAAACTGTTTTTT.

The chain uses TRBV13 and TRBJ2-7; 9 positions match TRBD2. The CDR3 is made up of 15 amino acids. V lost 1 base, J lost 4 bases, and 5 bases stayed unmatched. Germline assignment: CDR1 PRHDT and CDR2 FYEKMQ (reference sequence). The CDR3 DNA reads TGTGCCAGCAGCTTAGAGGCGGGAGGGCGATACGAGCAGTACTTC. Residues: CASSLEAGGRYEQYF.

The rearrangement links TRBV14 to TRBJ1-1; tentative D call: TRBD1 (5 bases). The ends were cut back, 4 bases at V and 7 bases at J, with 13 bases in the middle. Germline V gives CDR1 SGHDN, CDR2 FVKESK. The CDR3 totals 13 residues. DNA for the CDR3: TGTGCCAGCAGCCTCTCGCCGAGGGGTGAAGCTTTCTTT. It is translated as CASSLSPRGEAFF.